This T cell receptor beta chain was sequenced for a study of blood T cell repertoires in COVID-19. In the source study's methods: Amplification from reference gene primers served as the basis for estimated nucleated cell counts. Clones were sequenced by immunoSEQ multiplex PCR, and TCRdb holds only the in-frame ones, with some missing. The D gene and trimming were derived from the DNA, and the V and J assignments and clone size from that table. In the table there are roughly 100,000 clones, approximately 90% of which are singletons. The length of the CDR3 is 15 residues. Trimming took 6 bases from V and 6 from J; bases not matched to a gene: 10. CDR1 SNHLY and CDR2 FYNNEI come from the germline V gene.

This chain joins TRBV2 and TRBJ1-2, with 10 bases aligning to TRBD1. The sequencing sample was made of peripheral blood. This TCR derives from a man aged 50-60 years with acute or convalescent COVID-19. This CDR3 is CASRRGDRGSDGYTF. CDR3 in DNA: TGTGCCAGCAGGAGAGGGGACAGGGGTAGTGATGGCTACACCTTC.